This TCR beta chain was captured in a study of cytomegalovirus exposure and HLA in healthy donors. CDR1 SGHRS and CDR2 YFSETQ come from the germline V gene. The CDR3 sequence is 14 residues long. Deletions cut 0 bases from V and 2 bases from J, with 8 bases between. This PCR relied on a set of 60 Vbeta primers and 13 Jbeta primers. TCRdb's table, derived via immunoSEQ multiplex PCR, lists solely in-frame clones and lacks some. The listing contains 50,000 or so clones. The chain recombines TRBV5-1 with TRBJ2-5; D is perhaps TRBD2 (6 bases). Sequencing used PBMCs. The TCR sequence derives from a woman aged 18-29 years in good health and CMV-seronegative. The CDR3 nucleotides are TGCGCCAGCAGCTTGGGACTAGGGCAAGAGACCCAGTACTTC. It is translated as CASSLGLGQETQYF. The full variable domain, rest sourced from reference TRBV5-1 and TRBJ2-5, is KAGVTQTPRYLIKTRGQQVTLSCSPISGHRSVSWYQQTPGQGLQFLFEYFSETQRNKGNFPGRFSGRQFSNSRSEMNVSTLELGDSALYLCASSLGLGQETQYFGPGTRLLVL.